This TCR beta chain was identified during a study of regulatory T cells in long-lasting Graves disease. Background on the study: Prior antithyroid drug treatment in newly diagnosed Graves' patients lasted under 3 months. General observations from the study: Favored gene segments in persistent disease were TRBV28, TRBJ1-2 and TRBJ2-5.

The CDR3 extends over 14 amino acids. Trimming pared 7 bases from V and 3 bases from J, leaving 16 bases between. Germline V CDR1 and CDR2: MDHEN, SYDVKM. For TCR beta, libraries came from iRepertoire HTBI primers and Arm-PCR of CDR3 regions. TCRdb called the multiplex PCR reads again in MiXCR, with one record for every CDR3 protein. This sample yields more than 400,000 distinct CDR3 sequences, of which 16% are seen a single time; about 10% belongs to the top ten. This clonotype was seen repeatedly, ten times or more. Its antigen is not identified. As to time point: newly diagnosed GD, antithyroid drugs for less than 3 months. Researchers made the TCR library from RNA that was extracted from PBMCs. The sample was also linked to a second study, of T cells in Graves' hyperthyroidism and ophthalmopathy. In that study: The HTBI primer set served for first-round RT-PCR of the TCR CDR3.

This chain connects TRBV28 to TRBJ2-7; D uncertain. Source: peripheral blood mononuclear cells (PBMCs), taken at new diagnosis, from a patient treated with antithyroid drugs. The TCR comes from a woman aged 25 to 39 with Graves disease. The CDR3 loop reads CASTGTPAVYEQYF. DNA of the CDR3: TGTGCCAGCACCGGAACCCCGGCCGTCTACGAGCAGTACTTC.